The 17 T cell receptor beta chains below come from one sample, sequenced in a study of CD8+CD57+ T cells in acquired aplastic anemia. Genomic DNA templated the TCR beta VDJ and CDR3 profiling. TCRdb itself ran the reads through MiXCR, one entry per CDR3 protein. The sample has just over 450,000 distinct CDR3 sequences, over 25% seen once. Previously, flow cytometry had revealed CD8+CD57+ cell expansion in the patients chosen for sequencing. The sample was sorted CD4+, CD8+, or CD8+CD57+ T cells (not recorded which) from PBMCs. The receptors were gathered from a human donor with aplastic anemia.

Turning to this clonotype: Compared with germline, one end of the junction differs, possibly owing to a read error. This chain joins TRBV10-3 and TRBJ2-2; TRBD1 matches at 8 bases. This CDR3 comprises 17 residues. CDR1 is ENHRY, CDR2 SYGVKD, per germline. CDR3 coding DNA: TGTGCCAGCAGTTCCCAACTCCGACAGGGGAGGACCGGGGAGCTGTTTTTT. The encoded protein is CASSSQLRQGRTGELFF.

Note on this clonotype: This CDR3 fails to terminate in the conserved phenylalanine or tryptophan, so it likely reflects a read error. The DNA is left out, because the CDR3 cannot be placed on it with certainty; the CDR3 is given as TCRdb lists it. V usage is TRBV15 and J usage is TRBJ1-6. The CDR3 numbers 13 amino acids, ends counted. The germline CDR1 and CDR2 sequences are LNHNV and YYDKDF (reference sequence). The CDR3 reads CASSRTLYSPLLL.

This clonotype was picked up many times. This CDR3 is CSATPGTGLHEQYF. The CDR3 DNA reads as TGCAGTGCTACCCCCGGGACAGGGCTCCACGAGCAGTACTTC. The rearrangement links TRBV20-1 to TRBJ2-7; 9 bases are a match to TRBD1. The CDR3 totals 14 residues. Germline-derived CDR1 and CDR2 are DFQATT and SNEGSKA (reference sequence). V lost 4 bases, J lost 5 bases, and 9 bases stayed unmatched.

This clonotype was counted at least ten times. The chain links TRBV2 to TRBJ1-1, with D possibly TRBD1 on 6 matching bases. The germline CDR1 and CDR2 sequences are SNHLY and FYNNEI. V gave up 6 bases and J gave up 1 base, with 12 bases separating them. CDR3 length: 14 residues. CDR3: CASRTGTPNTEAFF. Here the CDR3 DNA reads TGTGCCAGCAGGACCGGGACACCGAACACTGAAGCTTTCTTT.

This clonotype has at least ten counts. The chain couples TRBV7-2 to TRBJ2-7; tentatively, D is TRBD2 (6 bases). Germline V lookup: CDR1 SGHTA, CDR2 FQGNSA. This CDR3 is 15 amino acids long. Trimming removed 1 base at V and 3 bases at J, with 13 bases between. The CDR3 sequence is CASSLGRDPFYEQYF. The DNA of the CDR3 is TGTGCCAGCAGCTTAGGGCGGGACCCATTCTACGAGCAGTACTTC.

The chain employs TRBV3-1 and TRBJ2-7; D is ambiguous. V lost 3 bases and J lost 0, with 15 bases in between. The CDR3 is 16 amino acids. Germline loops: CDR1 LGHDT, CDR2 YNNKEL (reference sequence). The CDR3 nucleotides read TGTGCCAGCAGCCATGATTTCCGTACGTTCTCCTACGAGCAGTACTTC. The encoded protein is CASSHDFRTFSYEQYF.

This clonotype was observed many times. The chain recombines TRBV20-1 with TRBJ2-7; 10 nucleotides match TRBD1. After removal of 4 bases from V and 0 bases from J, the junction contained 3 bases not matched to a gene. This CDR3 is 14 amino acids long. Per the germline V gene, CDR1 is DFQATT and CDR2 is SNEGSKA (reference sequence). In DNA, the CDR3 is TGCAGTGCTACCGGGACAGGGGCCTCCTACGAGCAGTACTTC. Translation: CSATGTGASYEQYF.

V usage is TRBV20-1 and J usage is TRBJ1-5, with D hard to call. Per germline, CDR1 DFQATT and CDR2 SNEGSKA (reference sequence). V dropped 6 bases and J dropped 0 bases, with 12 bases sitting between them. The CDR3 loop spans 14 amino acids. This CDR3 reads CSAGGDYSNQPQHF. CDR3 sequence (DNA): TGCAGTGCAGGCGGAGATTATAGCAATCAGCCCCAGCATTTT.

This clonotype has at least ten counts. The rearrangement uses TRBV19 and TRBJ1-6, with D possibly being TRBD1 (6 bases). From germline, CDR1 is LNHDA and CDR2 SQIVND (reference sequence). Trimming took 8 bases from V and 7 from J, leaving 12 bases between them. The CDR3 sequence is 13 residues long. The CDR3 region is CASGDNRNSPLHF. The DNA for the CDR3 is TGTGCCAGTGGGGACAACAGAAATTCACCCCTCCACTTT.

The chain couples TRBV29-1 to TRBJ2-3; 7 bases line up with TRBD2. Trimming took 7 bases from V and 5 from J; bases not matched to a gene: 12. This CDR3 is 14 amino acids long. The germline gives CDR1 SQVTM, CDR2 ANQGSEA. The chain's CDR3 is CSAKRASGGDTQYF. CDR3 sequence (DNA): TGCAGCGCAAAGAGGGCTAGCGGTGGAGATACGCAGTATTTT.

J is TRBJ2-7 and V is TRBV9, with 9 bases matching TRBD2. Germline CDR1 and CDR2: SGDLS and YYNGEE. V gave up 7 bases and J gave up 3 bases; unmatched junction bases: 8. CDR3 length: 14 amino acids. CDR3 DNA sequence: TGTGCCAGCGGCCGCCTAGCGGGAAGCTACGAGCAGTACTTC. Translated: CASGRLAGSYEQYF.

This clonotype has at least ten counts. The chain uses TRBV9 and TRBJ2-7, with 7 bases fitting TRBD1. The J segment lost 1 base and the V segment lost 4 bases, leaving 11 bases of the junction unmatched. Germline V CDR1 and CDR2: SGDLS, YYNGEE. The CDR3 consists of 16 residues. The DNA for the CDR3 is TGTGCCAGCAGCACGAAGGGGACAGTGGGTTCCTACGAGCAGTACTTC. Translation gives CASSTKGTVGSYEQYF.

The chain has TRBV24-1 and TRBJ2-3, with 8 bases lining up with TRBD2. Per the germline V gene, CDR1 is KGHDR and CDR2 is SFDVKD. This CDR3 contains 17 residues. Trimming took 2 bases from V and 4 from J; bases not matched to a gene: 10. The DNA of the CDR3 is TGTGCCACCAGTGATTCGGGGACGGGGGGGCCCTCAGATACGCAGTATTTT. Translation: CATSDSGTGGPSDTQYF.

This clonotype was counted ten times or more. The chain recombines TRBV9 with TRBJ2-7; possibly TRBD2 for D (6 bases). Between the trimmed V and J ends, which lost 0 bases and 2 bases, there was a span of 12 bases. CDR3 length: 15 amino acids. Germline V lookup: CDR1 SGDLS, CDR2 YYNGEE. CDR3: CASSVATGVAYEQYF. The CDR3 DNA follows: TGTGCCAGCAGCGTAGCTACGGGGGTGGCCTACGAGCAGTACTTC.

This clonotype was detected only a few times. V and J are TRBV12-3 or TRBV12-4 and TRBJ2-7; D uncertain. The CDR3 covers 12 residues. Deletions cut 6 bases from V and 6 bases from J, with 12 bases between. The CDR3 sequence: CASSPYQGEQYF. CDR3 nucleotide sequence: TGTGCCAGCAGCCCGTATCAAGGCGAGCAGTACTTC.

CDR3 sequence: CASSYRQGENSPLHF. In nucleotides, the CDR3 is TGTGCCAGCAGTTATCGACAGGGGGAGAATTCACCCCTCCACTTT. The rearrangement uses TRBV2 and TRBJ1-6; 9 bases are a match to TRBD1. Looked up from germline, CDR1 is SNHLY and CDR2 is FYNNEI. V lost 5 bases to trimming and J lost 7 bases; unmatched junction nucleotides: 6. This CDR3 is 15 amino acids long. Combining the CDR3 with reference TRBV2 and TRBJ1-6 gives the whole variable domain EPEVTQTPSHQVTQMGQEVILRCVPISNHLYFYWYRQILGQKVEFLVSFYNNEISEKSEIFDDQFSVERPDGSNFTLKIRSTKLEDSAMYFCASSYRQGENSPLHFGNGTRLTVT.

This clonotype was seen at least ten times. This sequence joins TRBV2 and TRBJ2-1; D is unclear. Germline assignment: CDR1 SNHLY and CDR2 FYNNEI. This CDR3 region has 11 residues. V was trimmed by 2 bases and J by 13 bases, leaving 9 bases between them. The CDR3 bases are TGTGCCAGCAGTGAACTGATCGGACAGTTCTTC. Translating it yields CASSELIGQFF.